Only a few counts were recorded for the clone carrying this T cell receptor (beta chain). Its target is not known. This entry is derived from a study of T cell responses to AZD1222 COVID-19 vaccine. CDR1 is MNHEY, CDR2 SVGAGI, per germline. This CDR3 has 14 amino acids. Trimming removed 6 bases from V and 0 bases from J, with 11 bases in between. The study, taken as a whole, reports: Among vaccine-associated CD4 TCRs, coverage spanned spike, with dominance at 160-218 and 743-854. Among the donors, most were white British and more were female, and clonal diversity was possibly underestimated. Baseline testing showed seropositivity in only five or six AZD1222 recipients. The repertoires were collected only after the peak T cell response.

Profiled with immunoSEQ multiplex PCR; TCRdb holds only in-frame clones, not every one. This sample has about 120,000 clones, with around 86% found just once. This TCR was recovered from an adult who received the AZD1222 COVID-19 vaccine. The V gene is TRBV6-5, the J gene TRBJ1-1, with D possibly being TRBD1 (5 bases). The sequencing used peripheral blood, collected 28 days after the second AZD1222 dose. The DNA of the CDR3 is TGTGCCAGCAGAAGGACATACATGAACACTGAAGCTTTCTTT. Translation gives CASRRTYMNTEAFF.